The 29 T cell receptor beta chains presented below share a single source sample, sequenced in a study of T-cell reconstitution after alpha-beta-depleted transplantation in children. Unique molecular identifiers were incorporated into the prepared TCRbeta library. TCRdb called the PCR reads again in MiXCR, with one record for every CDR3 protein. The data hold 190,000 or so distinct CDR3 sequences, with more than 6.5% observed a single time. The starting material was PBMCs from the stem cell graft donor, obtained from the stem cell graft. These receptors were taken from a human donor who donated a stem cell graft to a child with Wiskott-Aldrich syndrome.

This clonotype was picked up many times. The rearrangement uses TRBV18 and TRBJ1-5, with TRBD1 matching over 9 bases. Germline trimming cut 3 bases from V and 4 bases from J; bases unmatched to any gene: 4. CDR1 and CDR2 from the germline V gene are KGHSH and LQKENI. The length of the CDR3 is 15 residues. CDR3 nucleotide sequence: TGTGCCAGCTCACCTACGGGACAGGGAAATCAGCCCCAGCATTTT. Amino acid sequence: CASSPTGQGNQPQHF.

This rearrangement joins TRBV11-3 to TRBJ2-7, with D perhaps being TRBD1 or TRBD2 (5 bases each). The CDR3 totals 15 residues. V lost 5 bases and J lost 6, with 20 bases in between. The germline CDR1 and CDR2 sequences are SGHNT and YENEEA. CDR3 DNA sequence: TGTGCCAGCAGCCCACGAGCCGCAATGGGGGTCGAGCAGTACTTC. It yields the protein CASSPRAAMGVEQYF.

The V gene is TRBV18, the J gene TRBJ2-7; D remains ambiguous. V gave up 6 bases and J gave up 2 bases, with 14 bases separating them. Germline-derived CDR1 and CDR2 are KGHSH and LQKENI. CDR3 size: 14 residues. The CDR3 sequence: CASSLGALTYEQYF. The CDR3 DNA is TGTGCCAGCTCGCTAGGCGCATTAACCTACGAGCAGTACTTC.

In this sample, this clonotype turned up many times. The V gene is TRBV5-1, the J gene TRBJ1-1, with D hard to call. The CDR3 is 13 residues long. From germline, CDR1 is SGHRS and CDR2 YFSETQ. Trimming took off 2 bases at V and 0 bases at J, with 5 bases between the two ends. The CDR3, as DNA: TGCGCCAGCAGCTTAGAGGTGAACACTGAAGCTTTCTTT. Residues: CASSLEVNTEAFF.

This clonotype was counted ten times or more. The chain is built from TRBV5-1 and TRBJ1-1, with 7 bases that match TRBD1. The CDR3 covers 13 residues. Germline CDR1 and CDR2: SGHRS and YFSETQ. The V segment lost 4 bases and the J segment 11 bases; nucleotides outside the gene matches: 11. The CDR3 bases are TGCGCCAGCAGCCGGGGGACAGCCCTTGAGGCTTTCTTT. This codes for CASSRGTALEAFF. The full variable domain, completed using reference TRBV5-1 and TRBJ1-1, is KAGVTQTPRYLIKTRGQQVTLSCSPISGHRSVSWYQQTPGQGLQFLFEYFSETQRNKGNFPGRFSGRQFSNSRSEMNVSTLELGDSALYLCASSRGTALEAFFGQGTRLTVV.

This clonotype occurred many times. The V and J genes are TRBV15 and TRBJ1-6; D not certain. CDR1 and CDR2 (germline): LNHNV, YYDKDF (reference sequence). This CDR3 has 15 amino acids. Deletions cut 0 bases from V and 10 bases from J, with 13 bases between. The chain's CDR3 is CATSRDWGVGSPLHF. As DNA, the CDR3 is TGTGCCACCAGCAGAGATTGGGGAGTAGGGTCACCCCTCCACTTT.

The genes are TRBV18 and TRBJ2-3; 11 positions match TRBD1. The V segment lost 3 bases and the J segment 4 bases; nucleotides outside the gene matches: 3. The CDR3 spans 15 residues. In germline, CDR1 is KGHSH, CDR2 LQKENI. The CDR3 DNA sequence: TGTGCCAGCTCACCCTGGGACAGGGGGGCAGATACGCAGTATTTT. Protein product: CASSPWDRGADTQYF.

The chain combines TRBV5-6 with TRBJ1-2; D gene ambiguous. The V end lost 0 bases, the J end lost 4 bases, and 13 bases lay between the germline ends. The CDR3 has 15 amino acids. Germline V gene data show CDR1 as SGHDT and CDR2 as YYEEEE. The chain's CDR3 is CASSLDRKLAYGYTF. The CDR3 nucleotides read TGTGCCAGCAGCTTGGACAGAAAGCTTGCCTATGGCTACACCTTC.

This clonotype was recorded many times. CDR3 coding DNA: TGCGCCAGCAGCCCGGTCCTCAGCTCCTACGAGCAGTACTTC. Translation: CASSPVLSSYEQYF. The chain employs TRBV5-1 and TRBJ2-7; no definite D call. The V end lost 4 bases, the J end lost 0 bases, and 11 bases lay between the germline ends. The CDR3 consists of 14 residues. Germline CDR1 is SGHRS and CDR2 is YFSETQ.

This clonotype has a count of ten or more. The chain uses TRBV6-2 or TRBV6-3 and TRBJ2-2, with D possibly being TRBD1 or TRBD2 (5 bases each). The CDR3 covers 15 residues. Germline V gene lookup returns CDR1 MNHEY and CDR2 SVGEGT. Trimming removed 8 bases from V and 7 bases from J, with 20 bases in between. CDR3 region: CASRPAAPQVGELFF. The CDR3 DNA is TGTGCCAGCCGCCCAGCGGCCCCACAGGTCGGGGAGCTGTTTTTT.

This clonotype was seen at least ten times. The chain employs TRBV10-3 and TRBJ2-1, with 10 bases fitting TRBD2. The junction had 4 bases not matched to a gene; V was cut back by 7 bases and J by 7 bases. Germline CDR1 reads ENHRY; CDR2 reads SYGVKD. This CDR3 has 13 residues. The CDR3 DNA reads TGTGCCATCAATAGCGGGAGGTCAAATGAGCAGTTCTTC. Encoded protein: CAINSGRSNEQFF.

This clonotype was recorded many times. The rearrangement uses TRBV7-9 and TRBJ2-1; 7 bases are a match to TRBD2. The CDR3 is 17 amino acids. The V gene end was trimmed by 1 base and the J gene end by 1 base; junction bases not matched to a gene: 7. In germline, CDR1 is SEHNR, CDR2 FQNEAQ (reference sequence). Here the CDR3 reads CASSLGAGPQSYNEQFF. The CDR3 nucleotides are TGTGCCAGCAGCTTAGGAGCGGGGCCACAGTCCTACAATGAGCAGTTCTTC.

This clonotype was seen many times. The CDR3 region has the DNA TGTGCCAGCAGACCCAAATGGGGGGCGCCCACAGATACGCAGTATTTT. Translation: CASRPKWGAPTDTQYF. The chain carries TRBV7-9 and TRBJ2-3; tentatively, D is TRBD1 or TRBD2 (6 bases each). Germline lookup yields CDR1 SEHNR and CDR2 FQNEAQ (reference sequence). The CDR3 sequence is 16 residues long. The V and J ends lost 6 bases and 2 bases respectively, with 18 bases between them.

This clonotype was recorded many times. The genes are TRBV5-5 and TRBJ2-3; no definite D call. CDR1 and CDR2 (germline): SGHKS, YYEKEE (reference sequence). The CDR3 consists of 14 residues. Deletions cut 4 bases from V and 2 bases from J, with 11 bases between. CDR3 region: CASSLDIHTDTQYF. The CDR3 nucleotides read TGTGCCAGCAGCCTCGACATACACACAGATACGCAGTATTTT.

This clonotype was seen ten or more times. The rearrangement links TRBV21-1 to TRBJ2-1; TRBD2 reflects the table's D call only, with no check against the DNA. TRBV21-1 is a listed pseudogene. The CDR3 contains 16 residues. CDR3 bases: TGTGCCAGCAGCAAAGGGCCACTAGCGTTCTACAATGAGCAGTTCTTC. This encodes CASSKGPLAFYNEQFF.

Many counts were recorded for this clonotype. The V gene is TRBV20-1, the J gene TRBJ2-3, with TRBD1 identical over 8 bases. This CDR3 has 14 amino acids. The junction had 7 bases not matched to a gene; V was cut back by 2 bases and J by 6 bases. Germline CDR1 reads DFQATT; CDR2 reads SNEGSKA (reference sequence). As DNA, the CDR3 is TGCAGTGCTAGACATACAGGGGGTATGGATACGCAGTATTTT. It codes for CSARHTGGMDTQYF.

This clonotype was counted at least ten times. CDR3 in DNA: TGTGCCAGCAGCCAGCGGGGGGCGCAAACCGGGGAGCTGTTTTTT. This translates into CASSQRGAQTGELFF. The rearrangement joins TRBV14 to TRBJ2-2, with 8 bases lining up with TRBD2. The V gene's germline CDR1 is SGHDN and CDR2 FVKESK. CDR3 length: 15 residues. The trim removed 3 bases at V and 5 bases at J, leaving 5 bases unmatched.

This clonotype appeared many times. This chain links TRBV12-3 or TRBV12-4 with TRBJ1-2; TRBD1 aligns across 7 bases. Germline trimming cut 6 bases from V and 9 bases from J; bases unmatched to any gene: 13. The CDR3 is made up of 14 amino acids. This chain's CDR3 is CASSSRARGFSYTF. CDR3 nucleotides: TGTGCCAGCAGCTCTCGGGCCAGGGGGTTCAGCTACACCTTC.

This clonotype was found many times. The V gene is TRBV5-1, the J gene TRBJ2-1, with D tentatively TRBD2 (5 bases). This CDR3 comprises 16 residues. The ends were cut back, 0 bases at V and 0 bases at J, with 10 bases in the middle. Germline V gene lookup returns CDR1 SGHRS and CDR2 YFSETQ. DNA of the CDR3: TGCGCCAGCAGCTTGGCCCGGGGAAGCTCCTACAATGAGCAGTTCTTC. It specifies CASSLARGSSYNEQFF. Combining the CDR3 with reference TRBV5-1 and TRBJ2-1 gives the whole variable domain KAGVTQTPRYLIKTRGQQVTLSCSPISGHRSVSWYQQTPGQGLQFLFEYFSETQRNKGNFPGRFSGRQFSNSRSEMNVSTLELGDSALYLCASSLARGSSYNEQFFGPGTRLTVL.

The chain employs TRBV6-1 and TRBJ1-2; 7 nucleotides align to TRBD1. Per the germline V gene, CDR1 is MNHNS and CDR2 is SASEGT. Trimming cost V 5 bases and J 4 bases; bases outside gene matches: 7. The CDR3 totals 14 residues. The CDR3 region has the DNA TGTGCCAGCAGTACAACAGGGGCTGGCTATGGCTACACCTTC. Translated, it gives CASSTTGAGYGYTF.

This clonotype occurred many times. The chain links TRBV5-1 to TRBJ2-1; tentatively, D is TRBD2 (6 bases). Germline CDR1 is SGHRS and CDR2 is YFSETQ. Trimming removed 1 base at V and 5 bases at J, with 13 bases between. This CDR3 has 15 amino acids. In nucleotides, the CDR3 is TGCGCCAGCAGCTTGCGATTGGGGGGAAACAATGAGCAGTTCTTC. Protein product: CASSLRLGGNNEQFF.

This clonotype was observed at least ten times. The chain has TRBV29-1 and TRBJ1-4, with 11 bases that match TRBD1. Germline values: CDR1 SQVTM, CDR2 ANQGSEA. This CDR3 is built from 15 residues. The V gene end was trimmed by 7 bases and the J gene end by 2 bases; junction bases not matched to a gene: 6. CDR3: CSARTGGSTNEKLFF. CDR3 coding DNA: TGCAGCGCCAGGACAGGGGGCTCGACTAATGAAAAACTGTTTTTT.

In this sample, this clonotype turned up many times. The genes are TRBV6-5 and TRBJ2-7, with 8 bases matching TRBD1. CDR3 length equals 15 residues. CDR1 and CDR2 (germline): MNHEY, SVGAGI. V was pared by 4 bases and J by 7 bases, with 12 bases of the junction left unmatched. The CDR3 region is CASSLDRAPFGEQYF. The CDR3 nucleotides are TGTGCCAGCAGTTTGGACAGGGCCCCGTTTGGGGAGCAGTACTTC.

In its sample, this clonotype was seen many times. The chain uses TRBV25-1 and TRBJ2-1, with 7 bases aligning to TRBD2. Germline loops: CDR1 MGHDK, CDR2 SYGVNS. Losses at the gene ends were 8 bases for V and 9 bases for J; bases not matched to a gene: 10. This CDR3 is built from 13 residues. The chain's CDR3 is CASGFREALEQFF. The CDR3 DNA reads TGTGCCAGCGGATTTCGGGAGGCGCTTGAGCAGTTCTTC.

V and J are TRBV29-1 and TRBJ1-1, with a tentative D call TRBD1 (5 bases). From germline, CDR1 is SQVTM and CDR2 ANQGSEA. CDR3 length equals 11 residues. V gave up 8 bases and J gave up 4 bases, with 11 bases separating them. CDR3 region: CSSGVATEAFF. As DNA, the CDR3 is TGCAGCTCGGGGGTTGCCACTGAAGCTTTCTTT.

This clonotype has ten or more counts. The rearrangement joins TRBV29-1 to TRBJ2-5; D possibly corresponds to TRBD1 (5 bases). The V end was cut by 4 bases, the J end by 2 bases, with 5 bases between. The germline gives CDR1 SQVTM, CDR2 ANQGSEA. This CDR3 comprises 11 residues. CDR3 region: CSVAGQETQYF. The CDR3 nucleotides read TGCAGCGTTGCAGGGCAAGAGACCCAGTACTTC.

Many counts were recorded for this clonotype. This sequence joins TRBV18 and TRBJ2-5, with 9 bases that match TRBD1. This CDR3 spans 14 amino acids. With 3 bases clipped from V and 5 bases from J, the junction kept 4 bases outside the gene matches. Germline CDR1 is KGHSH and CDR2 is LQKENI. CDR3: CASSPTTGGETQYF. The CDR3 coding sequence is TGTGCCAGCTCACCGACGACAGGGGGGGAGACCCAGTACTTC.

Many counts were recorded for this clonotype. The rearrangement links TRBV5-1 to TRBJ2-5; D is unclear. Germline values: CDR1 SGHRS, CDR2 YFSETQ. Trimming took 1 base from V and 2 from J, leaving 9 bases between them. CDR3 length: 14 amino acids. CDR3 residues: CASSLSGPQETQYF. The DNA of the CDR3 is TGCGCCAGCAGCTTGTCTGGGCCTCAAGAGACCCAGTACTTC.

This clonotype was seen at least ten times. Here the CDR3 reads CSAISLGIYGYTF. CDR3 DNA: TGCAGTGCTATAAGTCTTGGCATCTATGGCTACACCTTC. The chain is built from TRBV20-1 and TRBJ1-2; D gene ambiguous. The germline V and J ends were trimmed by 4 bases and 4 bases, with 13 bases remaining between them. Per germline, CDR1 DFQATT and CDR2 SNEGSKA (reference sequence). The CDR3 consists of 13 residues.